A selection of T cell receptor beta chains follows, all from one sample in a study of blood T cells in healthy people across ages. TCRdb recomputed calls from the 5' RACE reads with MiXCR, one row per CDR3 protein. The sample shows some 930,000 distinct CDR3 sequences, 29% of them seen only once. In addition, the sample was reused for a study of T cells of mothers and their children.

Sequenced input: blood. Receptor source: a woman aged 40 to 50 in good health. Both conserved end residues are part of each CDR3. Clone size, where shown, is once, few, many, or a class for clones that have expanded.

>TRBV10-3|TRBJ2-7|few
CAISAGTGPYEQYF
>TRBV11-2|NA|NA
CAGSLGSGETQYF
>TRBV11-2|TRBJ2-7|few
CASSLALGRSSYEQYF
>TRBV4-2|TRBJ2-7|NA
CASSQDLGEAYEQYF
>TRBV5-1|TRBJ1-6|few
CASSVGQGVASPLHF
>TRBV7-9|TRBJ2-1|many
CASSSNHPGTYNEQFF
>TRBV28|TRBJ1-4|NA
CASTRRGENEKLFF
>TRBV7-2|TRBJ2-5|few
CASSLRQRQETQYF
>TRBV11-2|TRBJ2-1|NA
CASSRQRDEQFF
>TRBV12-3/TRBV12-4|TRBJ2-3|few
CASSLDRTDTQYF
>TRBV7-2|TRBJ2-1|NA
CASSFYGTNWIEQFF
>TRBV9|TRBJ2-5|many
CASSADVGGFAAETQYF
>TRBV29-1|TRBJ2-1|many
CSVAMGSSNNEQFF
>TRBV12-3/TRBV12-4|TRBJ2-1|NA
CASSRLPGGGLNEQFF
>TRBV6-5|TRBJ1-1|few
CASSYFGTGEAFF
>TRBV20-1|TRBJ2-7|few
CSARDRLAGGYEQYF
>TRBV29-1|TRBJ2-7|few
CSVAGQQTSYEQYF
>TRBV29-1|NA|NA
CSVGQGAGSYEQYF
>TRBV20-1|TRBJ2-3|NA
CSAPGQVLRTDTQYF
>TRBV4-3|TRBJ1-2|few
CASSQDRRSNYGYTF
>TRBV4-1|TRBJ2-7|few
CASSQTHSGGAYEQYF
>TRBV20-1|TRBJ2-3|NA
CSATRWTSGSTDTQYF
>TRBV7-6|TRBJ1-5|NA
CASSLSPGSDQPQHF
>TRBV7-2|NA|NA
CTSSLAGADEQYF
>TRBV3-1|TRBJ1-4|NA
CASTQSATNEKLFF
>TRBV21-1|TRBJ2-3|NA
CASSKARGRLSTDTQYF
>TRBV20-1|TRBJ1-2|NA
CSASNPLTF
>TRBV3-1|TRBJ2-7|NA
CASSPDGMGGGEQYF
>TRBV25-1|TRBJ1-6|few
CASKGPSQPLHF
>TRBV6-1|TRBJ2-6|NA
CASSVLAESSGANVLTF
>TRBV12-3/TRBV12-4|TRBJ2-3|many
CASSPKGRGTTDTQYF
>TRBV20-1|TRBJ1-5|few
CSAVRISRGTQPQHF
>TRBV28|TRBJ1-4|NA
CASRWGEKLFF
>TRBV6-6|TRBJ2-7|many
CASSYSVNRDEQYF
>TRBV20-1|NA|few
CSATVTGVEQYF
>TRBV7-2|TRBJ2-2|NA
CASSLGLAGAINTGELFF
>TRBV5-1|TRBJ2-3|NA
CASSLDPRDRGTDTQYF
>TRBV16|TRBJ2-7|NA
CASSPSMGAVQYF
>TRBV7-2|TRBJ2-5|NA
CASSLGLGYQETQYF
>TRBV5-6|TRBJ1-2|many
CASSADRGRTYGYTF
>TRBV5-1|TRBJ1-1|once
CASSETGITEAFF
>TRBV13|TRBJ2-1|NA
CASSLGGQGYHEQFF
>TRBV20-1|TRBJ1-2|few
CSARGGQGTWYGYTF
>TRBV10-3|TRBJ1-5|NA
CASQANSNQPQHF
>TRBV5-1|TRBJ2-5|NA
CASSLNVDRVVETQYF
>TRBV20-1|TRBJ2-3|many
CSARTGFDTDTQYF